The clone carrying this T cell receptor beta chain was seen only once. Its antigen is not known. Sequence at one end of the junction differs from germline and may be a read error. This CDR3 is built from 15 residues. Per the germline V gene, CDR1 is MNHNY and CDR2 is SVGAGI (reference sequence). Using immunoSEQ multiplex PCR, the repertoire was profiled, and TCRdb retains in-frame clones only, with some absent. The sample has about 20,000 clones; around 90% are singletons. The data belong to a study of monozygotic twins with cystic fibrosis. Regarding the study as a whole: Clonality was generally low (median approximately 0.009), higher in the most severe patients. J usage was most co-twin-similar in 8 of 16 pairs, V in 13. Monozygotic CF twins shared more identical nucleotide clonotypes than unrelated patients.

This clonotype was obtained from a girl aged 2-10 years with cystic fibrosis. This chain uses TRBV6-6 with TRBJ1-6; 7 nucleotides match TRBD1. Sequenced sample: blood. The CDR3 DNA reads TGTGCCAGCAGCTACTCGGGACAGAGTAATTCACCCCTCCACTTT. It codes for CASSYSGQSNSPLHF.